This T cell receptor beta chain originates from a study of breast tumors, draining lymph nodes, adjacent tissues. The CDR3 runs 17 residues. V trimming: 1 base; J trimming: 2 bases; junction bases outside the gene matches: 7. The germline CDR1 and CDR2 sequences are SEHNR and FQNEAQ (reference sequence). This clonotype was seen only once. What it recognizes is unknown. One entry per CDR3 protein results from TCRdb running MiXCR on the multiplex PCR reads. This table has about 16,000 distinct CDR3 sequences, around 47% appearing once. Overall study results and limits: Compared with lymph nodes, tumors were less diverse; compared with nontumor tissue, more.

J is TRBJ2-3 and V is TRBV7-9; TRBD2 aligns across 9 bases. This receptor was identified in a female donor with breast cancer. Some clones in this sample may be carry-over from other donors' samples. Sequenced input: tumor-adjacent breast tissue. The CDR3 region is CASSLGSLAGITDTQYF. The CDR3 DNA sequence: TGTGCCAGCAGCTTAGGCTCCCTAGCGGGGATCACAGATACGCAGTATTTT.